This T cell receptor beta chain was captured in a study of blood T cell repertoires in COVID-19. Germline V gene sequence: CDR1 LNHNV, CDR2 YYDKDF (reference sequence). Trimming stripped 0 bases from V and 3 bases from J, with 9 bases between. The CDR3 length is 14 residues. TCRdb keeps only in-frame clones here, not all; method: immunoSEQ multiplex PCR. The sample records 230,000 or so clones, about 79% being singletons. The chain carries TRBV15 and TRBJ2-7; D is possibly TRBD2 (7 bases). Sequenced: peripheral blood. The clonotype originates from a man aged 35 to 55 who had recovered from COVID-19. The CDR3 spells CATSREGGDYEQYF. The CDR3 DNA reads TGTGCCACCAGCAGAGAAGGGGGGGACTACGAGCAGTACTTC.